A single sample is the source of the 21 T cell receptor beta chains below, sequenced in a study of T cell repertoires in cytomegalovirus infection. TCRdb reprocessed the reads via MiXCR and lists one record per CDR3 protein. This table has approximately 200,000 distinct CDR3 sequences, 28% appearing once. The sample was PBMCs. These receptors originate from a human donor in good health (CMV status not recorded). Some clones in this sample may be carry-over from other donors' samples.

This chain links TRBV2 with TRBJ1-1; D is undetermined. CDR3 size: 16 residues. CDR1 and CDR2 (germline): SNHLY, FYNNEI. Trimming cost V 6 bases and J 2 bases, with 19 bases left between them. The CDR3 protein is CASSLPPEPSNTEAFF. The CDR3 bases are TGTGCCAGCAGCCTCCCTCCCGAACCCTCAAACACTGAAGCTTTCTTT.

The V and J genes are TRBV20-1 and TRBJ2-7; D is uncertain. The CDR3 totals 11 residues. Germline values: CDR1 DFQATT, CDR2 SNEGSKA (reference sequence). V lost 5 bases to trimming and J lost 6 bases, with 11 bases between them. The CDR3 DNA reads as TGCAGTGCTCAACGGTCGGGCGAGCAGTACTTC. This gives the protein CSAQRSGEQYF.

This clonotype occurred many times. This chain links TRBV7-2 with TRBJ1-5; D may be TRBD1 (5 bases). There are 15 residues in the CDR3. CDR1 and CDR2 (germline): SGHTA, FQGNSA. V shed 1 base and J shed 3 bases, with 10 bases lying between them. The CDR3 spells CASSLDPGDNQPQHF. Here the CDR3 DNA reads TGTGCCAGCAGCTTAGATCCGGGGGACAATCAGCCCCAGCATTTT. Full variable domain (remainder filled in from reference TRBV7-2 and TRBJ1-5): GAGVSQSPSNKVTEKGKDVELRCDPISGHTALYWYRQSLGQGLEFLIYFQGNSAPDKSGLPSDRFSAERTGGSVSTLTIQRTQQEDSAVYLCASSLDPGDNQPQHFGDGTRLSIL.

This sequence joins TRBV11-2 and TRBJ2-7, with TRBD1 matching over 9 bases. J was trimmed by 4 bases and V by 5 bases; bases with no gene match: 9. The CDR3 has 15 amino acids. Germline loops: CDR1 SGHAT, CDR2 FQNNGV. The CDR3 reads CASSHLGTGLYEQYF. In DNA, the CDR3 is TGTGCCAGCAGCCACCTTGGGACAGGGCTTTACGAGCAGTACTTC.

This clonotype was seen many times. The V and J genes are TRBV7-2 and TRBJ1-2; 7 bases are shared with TRBD1. Germline loops: CDR1 SGHTA, CDR2 FQGNSA. CDR3 length: 14 amino acids. After removal of 5 bases from V and 3 bases from J, the junction contained 6 bases not matched to a gene. The CDR3 region has the DNA TGTGCCAGCAGCGCCCGGGACAGATACTATGGCTACACCTTC. Translation: CASSARDRYYGYTF.

This clonotype was detected only a few times. The chain links TRBV4-1 to TRBJ2-7; D is ambiguous. V shed 1 base and J shed 4 bases, with 8 bases lying between them. Germline V CDR1 and CDR2: MGHRA, YSYEKL. The CDR3 length is 13 residues. CDR3 region: CASSQASWYEQYF. The CDR3 region has the DNA TGCGCCAGCAGCCAAGCGTCTTGGTACGAGCAGTACTTC.

The chain combines TRBV7-4 with TRBJ2-3; 8 bases map to TRBD2. Germline CDR1 and CDR2: SGHVT and SQSDAQ. The CDR3 consists of 14 residues. V shed 5 bases, J shed 4 bases, and the junction held 5 bases outside the gene matches. Here the CDR3 reads CASSAFGGADTQYF. DNA for the CDR3: TGTGCCAGCAGCGCCTTCGGGGGGGCAGATACGCAGTATTTT.

This clonotype was seen at least ten times. This chain connects TRBV7-4 to TRBJ2-7, with unresolved D. Trimming stripped 1 base from V and 5 bases from J, with 9 bases between. This CDR3 has 13 residues. The V gene's germline CDR1 is SGHVT and CDR2 SQSDAQ. CDR3 sequence reads: CASSLGDRHEQYF. The CDR3 DNA follows: TGTGCCAGCAGCTTAGGGGATAGACACGAGCAGTACTTC.

This clonotype was observed at least ten times. This rearrangement joins TRBV7-2 to TRBJ2-7, with TRBD2 matching over 13 bases. With 4 bases clipped from V and 6 bases from J, the junction kept 9 bases outside the gene matches. CDR3 length: 16 amino acids. Germline CDR1 is SGHTA and CDR2 is FQGNSA. CDR3 DNA sequence: TGTGCCAGCAGCTCGGGACTAGCGGGGCAAATTGGCGAGCAGTACTTC. Protein sequence: CASSSGLAGQIGEQYF.

This clonotype was recorded only once. A junction boundary mismatches the germline segment, possibly from a read error. The chain combines TRBV18 with TRBJ2-3, with D possibly called TRBD1 or TRBD2 (6 bases each). From germline, CDR1 is KGHSH and CDR2 LQKENI. The CDR3 totals 16 residues. CDR3 sequence reads: CASTPLSGGYTDTQYF. The CDR3 bases are TGTGCCAGCACACCATTGTCCGGGGGCTACACAGATACGCAGTATTTT.

This clonotype was seen only a few times. The chain employs TRBV7-2 and TRBJ1-1; D is perhaps TRBD1 (6 bases). The CDR3 has 15 residues. V lost 2 bases to trimming and J lost 1 base, with 11 bases between them. The V gene's germline CDR1 is SGHTA and CDR2 FQGNSA. The CDR3 here is CASSLFVGGNTEAFF. In DNA, the CDR3 is TGTGCCAGCAGCTTATTTGTAGGGGGGAACACTGAAGCTTTCTTT. The variable domain in full, with the rest retrieved from reference TRBV7-2 and TRBJ1-1, is GAGVSQSPSNKVTEKGKDVELRCDPISGHTALYWYRQSLGQGLEFLIYFQGNSAPDKSGLPSDRFSAERTGGSVSTLTIQRTQQEDSAVYLCASSLFVGGNTEAFFGQGTRLTVV.

This clonotype appeared a few times. The J gene is TRBJ1-5, the V gene TRBV20-1; weak D call: TRBD1 (6 bases). The ends were cut back, 4 bases at V and 5 bases at J, with 9 bases in the middle. Germline CDR1 DFQATT, CDR2 SNEGSKA (reference sequence). The length of the CDR3 is 12 residues. CDR3 DNA: TGCAGTGCTACATCAGGGGATCAGCCCCAGCATTTT. Translated: CSATSGDQPQHF.

CDR3 region: CAGTRLATDTQYF. The CDR3 nucleotides are TGTGCCGGCACTCGGCTAGCCACAGATACGCAGTATTTT. The V gene is TRBV2, the J gene TRBJ2-3; possibly TRBD2 for D (5 bases). Germline loops: CDR1 SNHLY, CDR2 FYNNEI. V was shortened by 11 bases and J by 2 bases, with 14 bases between the two germline ends. The CDR3 is 13 residues long.

This clonotype was picked up a small number of times. The junction differs from germline at one of its ends, possibly a read error. The J gene is TRBJ2-1, the V gene TRBV7-3, with 7 positions matching TRBD1. CDR3 length equals 14 residues. Germline V gene sequence: CDR1 SGHTA, CDR2 FQGTGA. The CDR3 here is CASSLDRAGNGQFF. The CDR3 DNA reads TGTGCCAGCAGCTTAGACAGGGCAGGTAATGGGCAGTTCTTC.

This clonotype showed up just a few times. The rearrangement uses TRBV7-8 and TRBJ2-7; TRBD1 matches at 9 bases. V lost 5 bases to trimming and J lost 5 bases; unmatched junction nucleotides: 7. The CDR3 spans 14 residues. Germline V gene data show CDR1 as SGHVS and CDR2 as FQNEAQ. The CDR3 is CASSLRDRENEQYF. The CDR3 DNA reads TGTGCCAGCAGCCTCCGGGACAGGGAAAACGAGCAGTACTTC.

The chain uses TRBV6-2 or TRBV6-3 and TRBJ2-3, with TRBD2 matching over 9 bases. The J segment lost 9 bases and the V segment lost 6 bases, leaving 16 bases of the junction unmatched. The V gene's germline CDR1 is MNHEY and CDR2 SVGEGT. The CDR3 sequence is 16 residues long. The chain's CDR3 is CASSPIQRGVPGTQYF. The CDR3 region has the DNA TGTGCCAGCAGCCCGATCCAGCGGGGGGTCCCAGGGACGCAGTATTTT.

This clonotype has only a few counts. The genes are TRBV15 and TRBJ1-3; TRBD1 agrees at 8 bases. The CDR3 is made up of 16 amino acids. Losses at the gene ends were 0 bases for V and 4 bases for J; bases not matched to a gene: 5. Germline CDR1 and CDR2: LNHNV and YYDKDF (reference sequence). Here the CDR3 DNA reads TGTGCCACCAGCAGAGACCCAGGGGGCCGAGGAAACACCATATATTTT. It is translated as CATSRDPGGRGNTIYF.

Regarding this clonotype: The junction departs from germline at one end; a sequencing error may be responsible. The CDR3 reads CDSSTNSYEQYF. As DNA, the CDR3 is TGTGACAGCAGCACGAACTCCTACGAGCAGTACTTC. The rearrangement links TRBV7-1 to TRBJ2-7; D remains unclear. TRBV7-1 is known as an ORF, though its function is uncertain. The CDR3 loop spans 12 amino acids.

This clonotype was observed a handful of times. The chain recombines TRBV29-1 with TRBJ2-7; 7 nucleotides line up with TRBD2. CDR1 SQVTM and CDR2 ANQGSEA come from the germline V gene. The V segment lost 6 bases and the J segment 7 bases; nucleotides outside the gene matches: 6. CDR3 length: 11 residues. CDR3 sequence reads: CSVALGGEQYF. In nucleotides, the CDR3 is TGCAGCGTCGCGCTCGGGGGGGAGCAGTACTTC.

As concerns this clonotype: With a much larger clone just one base away, this may be a read error. The chain employs TRBV7-2 and TRBJ1-5; no clear D gene. CDR3 length: 14 residues. CDR1 and CDR2 (germline): SGHTA, FQGNSA. With 4 bases removed from V and 5 bases from J, the gap between germline ends came to 12 bases. CDR3 in amino acids: CASSSDGFDQPQHF. CDR3 DNA sequence: TGTGCCAGCAGCTCAGACGGCTTTGATCAGCCCCAGCATTTT.

Points on this clonotype: With a much larger clone just one base away, this may be a read error. The chain has TRBV6-1 and TRBJ1-1; weak D call: TRBD1 (5 bases). The CDR3 covers 11 residues. V shed 2 bases and J shed 13 bases, with 11 bases lying between them. Germline CDR1 MNHNS, CDR2 SASEGT. The DNA for the CDR3 is TGTGCCAGCAGTGAACAGGGAGGCGGTTTCTTT. It is translated as CASSEQGGGFF.